The 14 T cell receptor beta chains below were found in one sample sequenced in a study of T cells in Graves' hyperthyroidism and ophthalmopathy. RNA transcripts yielded amplified TCR beta CDR3 regions. First-round RT-PCR with HTBI primers amplified the TCR CDR3 region. Via MiXCR, TCRdb re-called the multiplex PCR reads, giving one row per CDR3 protein. The data hold roughly 800,000 distinct CDR3 sequences, with 35% to 40% observed a single time. Sequencing was carried out using blood. The receptor source for this set is a young man with Graves' hyperthyroidism.

Concerning this clonotype: This may stem from a read error, because a much larger clone lies one nucleotide away. V and J are TRBV29-1 and TRBJ2-5; 7 positions agree with TRBD2. Trimming at V came to 5 bases and at J to 5 bases, leaving 5 bases not matched to a gene. The CDR3 runs to 12 residues. Germline loops: CDR1 SQVTM, CDR2 ANQGSEA. CDR3 nucleotides: TGCAGCGTTACGGGGGGACCGGAGACCCAGTACTTC. It specifies CSVTGGPETQYF.

Many counts were recorded for this clonotype. This rearrangement joins TRBV12-3 or TRBV12-4 to TRBJ1-1; D is unclear. The CDR3 spans 11 residues. The germline V and J ends were trimmed by 3 bases and 7 bases, with 6 bases remaining between them. The CDR3 protein is CASSFQNEAFF. CDR3 DNA: TGTGCCAGCAGTTTTCAGAATGAAGCTTTCTTT.

Points on this clonotype: A much larger clone sits a single nucleotide away, making a read error possible. The chain joins TRBV7-8 to TRBJ1-5, with D maybe TRBD1 (6 bases). CDR3 length equals 15 residues. V dropped 6 bases and J dropped 2 bases, with 14 bases sitting between them. Per the germline V gene, CDR1 is SGHVS and CDR2 is FQNEAQ. CDR3 nucleotides: TGTGCCAGCAGTAGGGGGGGCTTAGGCAATCAGCCCCAGCATTTT. It specifies CASSRGGLGNQPQHF.

This sequence joins TRBV4-2 and TRBJ2-7, with TRBD1 as a possible D gene (6 bases). Germline V lookup: CDR1 LGHNA, CDR2 YNFKEQ. Trimming pared 0 bases from V and 2 bases from J, leaving 14 bases between. This CDR3 is built from 16 residues. The DNA for the CDR3 is TGTGCCAGCAGCCAAGATAAAGGGACAAACACCTACGAGCAGTACTTC. It specifies CASSQDKGTNTYEQYF.

About this clonotype itself: Mismatch with germline at one junction end may stem from a read error. V usage is TRBV19 and J usage is TRBJ2-5; D is possibly TRBD1 (5 bases). Germline CDR1 and CDR2: LNHDA and SQIVND (reference sequence). This CDR3 has 15 residues. The CDR3 reads CASSPGGGAQGTQYF. The CDR3 nucleotides read TGTGCCAGTAGTCCCGGCGGTGGGGCACAAGGGACCCAGTACTTC.

J is TRBJ2-7 and V is TRBV6-1; 11 bases are shared with TRBD1. The germline CDR1 and CDR2 sequences are MNHNS and SASEGT. Trimming removed 5 bases from V and 0 bases from J; junction bases left unmatched: 6. This CDR3 is 16 amino acids long. CDR3 amino acids: CASSIRTGGNSYEQYF. DNA for the CDR3: TGTGCCAGCAGTATCCGGACAGGGGGCAACTCCTACGAGCAGTACTTC.

The table lists this clonotype with a count of one. As DNA, the CDR3 is TGTGCCAGCAGCCCGACGTTAACAGGGACTGGAAACACCATATATTTT. This sequence encodes CASSPTLTGTGNTIYF. The gene calls are TRBV11-2 and TRBJ1-3; tentatively, D is TRBD1 (6 bases). Between the trimmed V and J ends, which lost 5 bases and 2 bases, there was a span of 16 bases. The CDR3 runs 16 residues. Per the germline V gene, CDR1 is SGHAT and CDR2 is FQNNGV.

With respect to this clonotype: Just one base apart from a much larger clone, this may be a read error. This sequence joins TRBV19 and TRBJ1-4, with no clear D. CDR1 is LNHDA, CDR2 SQIVND, per germline (reference sequence). The CDR3 has 11 residues. The CDR3 DNA reads as TGTGCCAATCGCAGTAATCAAAAACTGTTTTTT. Its protein product is CANRSNQKLFF.

The V call is TRBV10-3, the J call TRBJ1-2, with TRBD1 matching over 9 bases. The germline V gene has CDR1 ENHRY and CDR2 SYGVKD. The CDR3 loop spans 14 amino acids. The trim removed 3 bases at V and 8 bases at J, leaving 7 bases unmatched. The CDR3 nucleotides are TGTGCCATCAGTGAAGGTGGGACAGGGAGAGGCTACACCTTC. Translating gives CAISEGGTGRGYTF.

This clonotype was observed a handful of times. V gene TRBV6-5 combines with J gene TRBJ1-5; D remains unclear. The CDR3 runs 16 residues. V was cut by 5 bases and J by 1 base, with 15 bases left in between. The V gene's germline CDR1 is MNHEY and CDR2 SVGAGI. The CDR3 region has the DNA TGTGCCAGCAGTGGCCCCGACGGACGGAGCAATCAGCCCCAGCATTTT. Translated: CASSGPDGRSNQPQHF.

This rearrangement joins TRBV24-1 to TRBJ2-2; D uncertain. V dropped 7 bases and J dropped 2 bases, with 7 bases sitting between them. This CDR3 is built from 13 residues. Germline CDR1 and CDR2: KGHDR and SFDVKD. DNA of the CDR3: TGTGCCACCAGGGAAGAAAACACCGGGGAGCTGTTTTTT. It specifies CATREENTGELFF.

Ten or more counts support this clonotype. This chain joins TRBV29-1 and TRBJ1-6, with TRBD1 as a possible D gene (5 bases). Trimming took off 5 bases at V and 8 bases at J, with 13 bases between the two ends. Germline-derived CDR1 and CDR2 are SQVTM and ANQGSEA. The CDR3 is 13 amino acids. CDR3 in amino acids: CSVLDSEDSPLHF. CDR3 nucleotides: TGCAGCGTTCTCGACAGTGAGGATTCACCCCTCCACTTT.

The rearrangement joins TRBV7-9 to TRBJ2-7; tentatively, D is TRBD1 (5 bases). The CDR3 totals 14 residues. Germline V gene lookup returns CDR1 SEHNR and CDR2 FQNEAQ (reference sequence). V shed 5 bases and J shed 6 bases, with 17 bases lying between them. The CDR3 sequence is CASSQGMTASEQYF. CDR3 bases: TGTGCCAGCAGCCAGGGAATGACAGCTTCCGAGCAGTACTTC.

The chain has TRBV5-1 and TRBJ1-5; D is possibly TRBD1 (5 bases). Germline V gene sequence: CDR1 SGHRS, CDR2 YFSETQ. The length of the CDR3 is 15 residues. Trimming cost V 4 bases and J 7 bases, with 18 bases left between them. CDR3 sequence reads: CASSLGPGEGQPQHF. The CDR3 DNA reads TGCGCCAGCAGCCTCGGTCCGGGGGAGGGCCAGCCCCAGCATTTT.